One and the same sample provided the 10 T cell receptor beta chains below, sequenced in a study of technical replicates of blood from several donors. TCRdb's table, derived via immunoSEQ multiplex PCR, lists solely in-frame clones and lacks some. Among under 90,000 clones listed, about 96% were seen once. The source material was T cells isolated from PBMCs. These receptors originate from a human donor in good health.

The chain recombines TRBV6-1 with TRBJ2-7, with D maybe TRBD1 (5 bases). CDR1 is MNHNS and CDR2 is SASEGT in the germline V gene. V lost 7 bases, J lost 1 base, and 11 bases lay in between. CDR3 length: 13 amino acids. The CDR3 protein is CASTGHQSYEQYF. CDR3 sequence (DNA): TGTGCCAGCACAGGACACCAGTCCTACGAGCAGTACTTC.

The rearrangement links TRBV5-6 to TRBJ1-6; 8 bases align to TRBD1. The CDR3 is made up of 17 amino acids. The germline V gene encodes CDR1 SGHDT and CDR2 YYEEEE. After removal of 4 bases from V and 0 bases from J, the junction contained 6 bases not matched to a gene. The CDR3 DNA follows: TGTGCCAGCAGCCCATGGACAGGGAGCTCCTATAATTCACCCCTCCACTTT. Protein product: CASSPWTGSSYNSPLHF.

The rearrangement joins TRBV28 to TRBJ2-2; the match to TRBD2 covers 14 bases. This CDR3 comprises 18 residues. J was trimmed by 4 bases and V by 10 bases; bases with no gene match: 14. Germline V gives CDR1 MDHEN, CDR2 SYDVKM. The CDR3 region is CATTGGGLAGAGTGELFF. CDR3 in DNA: TGTGCCACCACTGGGGGGGGACTAGCGGGAGCGGGCACCGGGGAGCTGTTTTTT.

The chain is built from TRBV4-1 and TRBJ2-1, with a tentative D call TRBD2 (5 bases). The CDR3 is made up of 14 amino acids. V lost 3 bases and J lost 7, with 13 bases in between. Germline V CDR1 and CDR2: MGHRA, YSYEKL. The CDR3 spells CASSQIPRLNEQFF. Written as DNA, the CDR3 is TGCGCCAGCAGCCAGATCCCAAGACTAAATGAGCAGTTCTTC.

The rearrangement uses TRBV7-6 and TRBJ2-5; D unclear. The length of the CDR3 is 12 residues. Trimming removed 7 bases at V and 4 bases at J, with 10 bases between. Germline values: CDR1 SGHVS, CDR2 FNYEAQ. The CDR3 coding sequence is TGTGCCAGCATTTTACCGGGAGAGACCCAGTACTTC. This translates into CASILPGETQYF.

The chain uses TRBV5-1 and TRBJ1-6; D gene ambiguous. Germline V gives CDR1 SGHRS, CDR2 YFSETQ. The CDR3 is 15 amino acids. Trimming took off 2 bases at V and 10 bases at J, with 16 bases between the two ends. CDR3 bases: TGCGCCAGCAGCTTAGAACCCCAGGTTTGGTCACCCCTCCACTTT. Protein product: CASSLEPQVWSPLHF. The whole variable domain, filled in from reference TRBV5-1 and TRBJ1-6, reads KAGVTQTPRYLIKTRGQQVTLSCSPISGHRSVSWYQQTPGQGLQFLFEYFSETQRNKGNFPGRFSGRQFSNSRSEMNVSTLELGDSALYLCASSLEPQVWSPLHFGNGTRLTVT.

J is TRBJ2-1 and V is TRBV28, with TRBD1 matching 7 bases. This CDR3 has 15 residues. Germline V CDR1 and CDR2: MDHEN, SYDVKM. The J segment lost 5 bases and the V segment lost 5 bases, leaving 9 bases of the junction unmatched. CDR3 region: CASSPDRVWNNEQFF. DNA of the CDR3: TGTGCCAGCAGTCCAGACAGGGTGTGGAACAATGAGCAGTTCTTC.

The rearrangement links TRBV5-4 to TRBJ2-5, with TRBD1 identical over 11 bases. This CDR3 comprises 14 residues. Germline CDR1 is SGHNT and CDR2 is YYREEE (reference sequence). The junction had 8 bases not matched to a gene; V was cut back by 4 bases and J by 9 bases. This CDR3 is CASSEGQGGAAQYF. The CDR3 coding sequence is TGTGCCAGCAGCGAGGGACAGGGGGGTGCGGCCCAGTACTTC.

V and J are TRBV6-6 and TRBJ2-1; 9 nucleotides align to TRBD2. The CDR3 sequence is 15 residues long. V lost 4 bases and J lost 7; bases outside the gene matches: 8. In germline, CDR1 is MNHNY, CDR2 SVGAGI (reference sequence). CDR3: CASSWVAGEGNEQFF. The CDR3 nucleotides are TGTGCCAGCAGTTGGGTAGCGGGAGAGGGAAATGAGCAGTTCTTC.

The gene calls are TRBV29-1 and TRBJ1-2, with 8 bases aligning to TRBD1. CDR1 and CDR2 (germline): SQVTM, ANQGSEA. Trimming at V came to 3 bases and at J to 8 bases, leaving 11 bases not matched to a gene. This CDR3 has 14 residues. CDR3 in DNA: TGCAGCGTTGAGCCGGGACAGGCGTACGGAGGCTACACCTTC. This translates into CSVEPGQAYGGYTF. Based on the CDR3 plus reference TRBV29-1 and TRBJ1-2, the full variable domain is SAVISQKPSRDICQRGTSLTIQCQVDSQVTMMFWYRQQPGQSLTLIATANQGSEATYESGFVIDKFPISRPNLTFSTLTVSNMSPEDSSIYLCSVEPGQAYGGYTFGSGTRLTVV.